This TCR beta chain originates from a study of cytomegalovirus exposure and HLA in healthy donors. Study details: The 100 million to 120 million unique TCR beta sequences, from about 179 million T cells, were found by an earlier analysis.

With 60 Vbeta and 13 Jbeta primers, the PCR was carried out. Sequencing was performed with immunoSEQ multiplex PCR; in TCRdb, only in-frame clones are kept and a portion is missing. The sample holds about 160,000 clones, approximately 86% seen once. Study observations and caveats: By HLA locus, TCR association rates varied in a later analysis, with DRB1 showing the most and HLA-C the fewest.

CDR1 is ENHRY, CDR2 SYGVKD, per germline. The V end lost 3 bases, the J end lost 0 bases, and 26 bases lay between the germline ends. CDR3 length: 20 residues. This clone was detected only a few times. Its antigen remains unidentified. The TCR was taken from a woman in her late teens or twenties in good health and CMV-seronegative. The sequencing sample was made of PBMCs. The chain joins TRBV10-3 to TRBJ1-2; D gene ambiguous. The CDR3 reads CAISDLVFIDQRAANYGYTF. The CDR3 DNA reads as TGTGCCATCAGTGACCTAGTGTTCATTGATCAGCGGGCAGCTAACTATGGCTACACCTTC.